Here is one T cell receptor beta chain with its context. TCRdb keeps only in-frame clones here, not all; method: immunoSEQ multiplex PCR. This table has about 190,000 clones, approximately 88% appearing once. Germline CDR1 reads SGHRS; CDR2 reads YFSETQ. Losses at the gene ends were 4 bases for V and 3 bases for J; bases not matched to a gene: 5. This CDR3 region has 15 residues. Participant age was roughly 18 to 90 years, and participants resided in about 25 US areas. These data are taken from a study of blood T cell repertoires in COVID-19. The V call is TRBV5-1, the J call TRBJ2-2; 8 bases are a match to TRBD2. The source of this sequence is a woman in her 30s who had recovered from COVID-19. Sequenced: PBMCs or T cells enriched from blood (not recorded which). This CDR3 is CASSPNGGDTGELFF. The CDR3 nucleotides are TGCGCCAGCAGCCCTAACGGGGGGGACACCGGGGAGCTGTTTTTT. Supplemented by reference TRBV5-1 and TRBJ2-2, the full variable domain reads KAGVTQTPRYLIKTRGQQVTLSCSPISGHRSVSWYQQTPGQGLQFLFEYFSETQRNKGNFPGRFSGRQFSNSRSEMNVSTLELGDSALYLCASSPNGGDTGELFFGEGSRLTVL.